Detailed here is one TCR beta chain. Its antigen specificity is not known. No base quality values were provided; no much bigger clone lies one nucleotide off. These data belong to a study of CD8+CD57+ T cells in acquired aplastic anemia listed by TCRdb under 2018. About the investigation overall: Extracted DNA from sorted CD4+ and CD8+ cells averaged approximately 3.4 ug, ranging from roughly 0.17 to 30 ug. A CD8+CD57+ expansion meant a frequency higher than the mean frequency seen in healthy subjects. General study outcomes and caveats: Patients and healthy controls showed no significant difference in CD8+ Simpson's diversity (P=0.060). Around 27 CD8+ CDR3 sequences were found in both patients and controls but appeared to be highly expressed in patients and within the immunodominant clones of the patients.

Flow cytometry had shown CD8+CD57+ cell expansion in the patients selected for sequencing. Severe acquired aplastic anemia was diagnosed in all patients according to International Study of Aplastic Anemia and Agranulocytosis and Camitta criteria. No therapy had been received by the patients at the time of blood sampling. In this study, sorted CD4+ and CD8+ T cells from the blood of healthy subjects and of severe aplastic anemia patients had their TCR repertoires deep-sequenced. Patients were enrolled under clinicaltrials.gov protocols 00001620, 01623167, 00001397, 00071045, 00081523 and 00961064 in the USA. Ficoll-Paque density gradient centrifugation was used to isolate peripheral blood mononuclear cells. CD4+ and CD8+ T cells were sorted by FACS or magnetic beads before DNA extraction. TCR beta VDJ combination and CDR3 sequence profiling used genomic DNA as the template. An Illumina HiSeq 2000 was used for TCR repertoire sequencing. Under the source paper's analysis protocol: TRBV/TRBJ rearrangement plots, CDR3 size and DJ length profiles, and Simpson's diversity index were used to assess repertoires. The immunodominant clone was defined as the most abundant DNA sequence in deep sequencing data. CDR3 amino acid sequences were checked for sharing across subjects and were also compared against the VDJdb database and published repertoires. The public reads were reprocessed in TCRdb via fastp at Q25 and MiXCR, keeping in-frame beta chains. Each record represents a unique CDR3 protein, reported with the most common genes and DNA among its rows. These V and J calls originate from TCRdb's pipeline instead of the authors' own analysis. This sample gives a few hundred thousand distinct CDR3 sequences in total; roughly 34% of them show up just once. The ten top clones hold less than 0.85% of the sample.

The TCR was taken from a human donor with aplastic anemia. Sequencing was done on a sample of sorted CD4+, CD8+, or CD8+CD57+ T cells (not recorded which) from PBMCs.

The nucleotide sequence is TGCAGTGCTAGGGAAAACAGCGGGAGGGATCAGCCCCAGCATTTT. Its coded protein is CSARENSGRDQPQHF. The chain uses TRBV20-1 and TRBJ1-5; a confident D gene designation cannot be given. V and J are truncated by 3 bases and 5 bases respectively, leaving an intervening sequence of 17 bases. CDR1 DFQATT and CDR2 SNEGSKA were looked up in the germline V gene (reference sequence). Including the terminal cysteine and phenylalanine, the CDR3 comprises 15 residues. This entry keeps only the CDR3 DNA: 45 bases, framed from base 1.